Included here is one T cell receptor (beta chain) sequence, with context. The antigen is unknown. The source of the sample is a study of glioma-infiltrating T cells after dendritic cell vaccination. General study findings and limits: Higher pretreatment TIL content predicted longer progression-free time and survival.

This CDR3 has 13 residues. CDR1 GTSNPN and CDR2 SVGIG come from the germline V gene (reference sequence). V was clipped by 2 bases and J by 1 base, with 6 bases between them. Time point noted: after dendritic cell vaccination, including at tumor progression/relapse. The primer mix had 60 V beta and 13 J beta primers. Assay used: immunoSEQ multiplex PCR; TCRdb lists only in-frame clones, some missing. In the table there are 91,000 or so clones, 80% of which are singletons. V gene TRBV30 combines with J gene TRBJ1-3; D is ambiguous. The sequencing here drew on blood, taken after dendritic cell vaccination. This clonotype was obtained from a human donor with glioblastoma. CDR3 sequence: CAWSLTSGNTIYF. CDR3 bases: TGTGCCTGGAGTTTGACATCTGGAAACACCATATATTTT. The whole variable domain, filled in from reference TRBV30 and TRBJ1-3, reads SQTIHQWPATLVQPVGSPLSLECTVEGTSNPNLYWYRQAAGRGLQLLFYSVGIGQISSEVPQNLSASRPQDRQFILSSKKLLLSDSGFYLCAWSLTSGNTIYFGEGSWLTVV.